The present T cell receptor (beta chain) was sequenced within a study of Ad26.COV2.S vaccination and SARS-CoV-2 variants. Study background: The vaccine Ad26.COV2.S was put into the muscle once, or twice with 56 days between.

The V gene lost 2 bases and the J gene lost 6 bases, with 10 bases spanning the gap. Per germline, CDR1 MRHNA and CDR2 SNTAGT. The CDR3 totals 13 residues. Method: immunoSEQ multiplex PCR; TCRdb's copy keeps in-frame clones and lacks some. This sample has roughly 300,000 clones; around 89% occur once, and the top ten carry approximately 5%. The treatment is: some 19 received Ad26.COV2.S at low or high dose, single or two shots; several received placebo; per-sample allocation not given. All samples were drawn on day 63, counting from the first vaccine or placebo injection. This TCR came from a person aged 18-65 years who received the Ad26.COV2.S COVID-19 vaccine or a placebo. The chain joins TRBV6-4 to TRBJ1-1; D is ambiguous. The specimen comprised peripheral blood, sampled in a trial of Ad26.COV2.S vaccine versus placebo. The CDR3 DNA sequence: TGTGCCAGCAGTGACAGCCTGGAGTCTGAAGCTTTCTTT. This codes for CASSDSLESEAFF.